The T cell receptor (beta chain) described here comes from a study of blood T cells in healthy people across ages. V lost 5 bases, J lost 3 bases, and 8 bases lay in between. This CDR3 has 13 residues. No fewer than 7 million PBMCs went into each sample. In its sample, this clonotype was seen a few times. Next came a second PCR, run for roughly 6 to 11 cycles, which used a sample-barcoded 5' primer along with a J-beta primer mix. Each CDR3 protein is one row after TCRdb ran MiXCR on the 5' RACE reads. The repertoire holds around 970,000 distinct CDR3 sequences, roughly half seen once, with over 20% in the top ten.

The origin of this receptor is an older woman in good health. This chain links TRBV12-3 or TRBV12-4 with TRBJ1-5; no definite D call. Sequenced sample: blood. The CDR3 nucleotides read TGTGCCAGCAGTCTGGGCTTCAATCAGCCCCAGCATTTT. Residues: CASSLGFNQPQHF.